A single TCR beta chain is shown here with its context. The table came from immunoSEQ multiplex PCR; TCRdb's copy has only in-frame clones and leaves some out. Seen here are 140,000 to 150,000 clones, just under 95% observed once, and the top ten hold around 12%. The data were taken from a study of T cell responses to AZD1222 COVID-19 vaccine. CDR3 length equals 14 residues. Germline V gene lookup returns CDR1 ENHRY and CDR2 SYGVKD. V was shortened by 10 bases and J by 6 bases, with 18 bases between the two germline ends. The chain recombines TRBV10-3 with TRBJ2-2; perhaps TRBD2 as D (5 bases). Sequencing was performed on peripheral blood, taken after recovery from COVID-19. This clonotype was obtained from an adult who had recovered from COVID-19. CDR3 nucleotide sequence: TGTGCCAGTGGTAGACTAACCGACGCCGGGGAGCTGTTTTTT. It specifies CASGRLTDAGELFF.